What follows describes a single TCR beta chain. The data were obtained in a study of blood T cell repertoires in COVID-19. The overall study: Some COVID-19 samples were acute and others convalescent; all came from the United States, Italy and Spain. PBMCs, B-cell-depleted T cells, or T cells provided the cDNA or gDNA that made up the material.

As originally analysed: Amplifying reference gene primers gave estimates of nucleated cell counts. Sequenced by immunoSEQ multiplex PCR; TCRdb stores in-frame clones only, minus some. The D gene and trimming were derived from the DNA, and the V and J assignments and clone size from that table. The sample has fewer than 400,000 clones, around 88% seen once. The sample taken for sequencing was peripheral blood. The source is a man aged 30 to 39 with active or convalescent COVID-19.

This chain's CDR3 is CASSPPRGAGNEQFF. The CDR3 region has the DNA TGTGCCAGCAGCCCCCCCCGTGGAGCCGGGAATGAGCAGTTCTTC. V gene TRBV7-9 combines with J gene TRBJ2-1, with D unresolved. Looked up from germline, CDR1 is SEHNR and CDR2 is FQNEAQ (reference sequence). The V end was cut by 5 bases, the J end by 7 bases, with 18 bases between. The CDR3 has 15 amino acids.